This T cell receptor (beta chain) is drawn from a study of T cells in Graves' hyperthyroidism and ophthalmopathy. Regarding this clonotype: Its antigen is unidentified.

Whole-study results and caveats: A model of 13 V-J features distinguished ophthalmopathy from stable hyperthyroidism.

RNA transcripts yielded amplified TCR beta CDR3 regions. The study used the HTBI primer set for a first-round RT-PCR of the TCR CDR3. TCRdb reprocessed the multiplex PCR reads via MiXCR and lists one record per CDR3 protein. The data show 200,000 to 250,000 distinct CDR3 sequences, roughly 17% seen once. V lost 8 bases and J lost 0; bases outside the gene matches: 10. This CDR3 comprises 16 residues. Germline CDR1 reads SNHLY; CDR2 reads FYNNEI. Sample: blood. This rearrangement joins TRBV2 to TRBJ2-1, with 7 bases fitting TRBD1. The source is a middle-aged man with Graves' hyperthyroidism. CDR3 nucleotides: TGTGCCAGCTTCGTCTGGACAGGCCTCTCCTACAATGAGCAGTTCTTC. Translated: CASFVWTGLSYNEQFF.